The present TCR beta chain was sequenced within a study of regulatory T cells in long-lasting Graves disease. As for the study in general: Graves' patients (newly diagnosed) had been on antithyroid drugs under 3 months.

This clonotype was picked up many times. Through Arm-PCR of CDR3 regions and iRepertoire HTBI primers, TCR beta libraries were built. TCRdb itself ran the multiplex PCR reads through MiXCR, one entry per CDR3 protein. The top ten hold about 25% of the sample, which has 420,000 or so distinct CDR3 sequences, less than 20% seen once. This CDR3 is built from 15 residues. Germline CDR1 is MNHEY and CDR2 is SMNVEV (reference sequence). Trimming pared 6 bases from V and 6 bases from J, leaving 17 bases between. Time point described: newly diagnosed GD, antithyroid drugs for less than 3 months. The TCR library used RNA extracted from PBMCs. The sample was also linked to a second study, of T cells in Graves' hyperthyroidism and ophthalmopathy. This second study says: Most thyroid-expanded clonotypes above 0.001 were also found in blood.

The V and J genes are TRBV27 and TRBJ2-2; maybe TRBD1 (6 bases). The sample was peripheral blood mononuclear cells (PBMCs), taken at new diagnosis, from a patient treated with antithyroid drugs. The sequence derives from a young woman with Graves disease. The CDR3 protein is CASRYRVAMAGELFF. CDR3 nucleotides: TGTGCCAGCAGATACAGGGTTGCGATGGCCGGGGAGCTGTTTTTT.